The source of this TCR beta chain is a study of tissue T cells after allogeneic stem cell transplantation. Study-level findings and limits: Some tissue clones might be persisting host cells; their alloreactivity or antigen specificity was not determined.

The assay was immunoSEQ multiplex PCR, and TCRdb's table has in-frame clones only and misses some. There are 20,000 to 25,000 clones in the sample; roughly two thirds occur only once, and about 0.63% lies in the top ten. Regarding this clone: Its specificity is unknown. Mouse germline and gene names are used. From the germline J gene comes the end of the CDR3, since the read stops 1 residue before it.

Germline values: CDR1 NSHNY, CDR2 SYGAGN. J was trimmed by 6 bases and V by 2 bases; bases with no gene match: 6. This CDR3 spans 14 amino acids. The TCR was taken from a female BALB/c mouse in good health. The strain's MHC haplotype is H2-d. The sequencing sample was made of spleen. The V and J genes are TRBV13-1 and TRBJ2-7; 9 bases align to TRBD2. CDR3 bases read: TGTGCCAGCAGTGAGCCTGGGGGGGGGATTGAACAGTAC. Translation: CASSEPGGGIEQY. The complete CDR3 protein is CASSEPGGGIEQYF.